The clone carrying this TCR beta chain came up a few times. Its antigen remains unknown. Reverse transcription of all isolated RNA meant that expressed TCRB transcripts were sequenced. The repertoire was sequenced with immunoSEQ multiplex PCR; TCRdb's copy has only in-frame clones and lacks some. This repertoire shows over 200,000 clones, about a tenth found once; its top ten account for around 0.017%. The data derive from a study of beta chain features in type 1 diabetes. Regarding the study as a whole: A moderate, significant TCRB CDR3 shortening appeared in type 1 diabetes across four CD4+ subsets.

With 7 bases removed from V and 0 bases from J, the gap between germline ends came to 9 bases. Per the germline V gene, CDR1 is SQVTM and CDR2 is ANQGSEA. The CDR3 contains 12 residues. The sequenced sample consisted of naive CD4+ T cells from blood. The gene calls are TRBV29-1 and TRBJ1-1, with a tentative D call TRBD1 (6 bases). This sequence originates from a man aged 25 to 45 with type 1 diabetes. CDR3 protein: CSARGMNTEAFF. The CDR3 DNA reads TGCAGCGCAAGGGGGATGAACACTGAAGCTTTCTTT.